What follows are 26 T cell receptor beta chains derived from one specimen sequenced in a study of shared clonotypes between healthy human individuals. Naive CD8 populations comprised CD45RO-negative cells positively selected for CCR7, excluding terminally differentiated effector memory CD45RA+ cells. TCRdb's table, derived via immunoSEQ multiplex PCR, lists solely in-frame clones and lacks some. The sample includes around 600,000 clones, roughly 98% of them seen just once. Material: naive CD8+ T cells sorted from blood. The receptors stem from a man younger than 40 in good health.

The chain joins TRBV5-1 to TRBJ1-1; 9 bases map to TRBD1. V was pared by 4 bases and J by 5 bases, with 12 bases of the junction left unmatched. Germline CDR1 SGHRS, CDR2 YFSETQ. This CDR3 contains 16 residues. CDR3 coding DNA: TGCGCCAGCAGCCCGGGACAGGGTGGAGGGAATACTGAAGCTTTCTTT. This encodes CASSPGQGGGNTEAFF.

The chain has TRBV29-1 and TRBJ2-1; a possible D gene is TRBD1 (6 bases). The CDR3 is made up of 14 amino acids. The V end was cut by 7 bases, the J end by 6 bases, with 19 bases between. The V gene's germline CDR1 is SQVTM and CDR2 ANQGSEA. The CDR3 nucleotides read TGCAGCGCCTTCGGGACATCGACCCTCAATGAGCAGTTCTTC. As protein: CSAFGTSTLNEQFF.

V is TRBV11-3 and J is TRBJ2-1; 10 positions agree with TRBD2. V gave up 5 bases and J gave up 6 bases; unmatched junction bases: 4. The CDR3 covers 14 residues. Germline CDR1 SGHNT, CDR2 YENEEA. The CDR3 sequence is CASSPWTSGNEQFF. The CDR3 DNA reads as TGTGCCAGCAGCCCTTGGACTAGCGGCAATGAGCAGTTCTTC.

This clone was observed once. DNA for the CDR3: TGTGCCAGCAGCCCTGACAGAGTTCAAGAGACCCAGTACTTC. This sequence encodes CASSPDRVQETQYF. This chain uses TRBV27 with TRBJ2-5; D perhaps matches TRBD1 (5 bases). CDR3 size: 14 residues. V gave up 6 bases and J gave up 2 bases, with 13 bases separating them. The germline V gene encodes CDR1 MNHEY and CDR2 SMNVEV (reference sequence).

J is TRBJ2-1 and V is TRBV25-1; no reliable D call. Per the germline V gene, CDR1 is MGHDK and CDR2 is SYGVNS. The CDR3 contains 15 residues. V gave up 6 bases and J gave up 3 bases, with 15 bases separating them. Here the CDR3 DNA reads TGTGCCAGCAGCCCCGGTAACGAGTTCTACAATGAGCAGTTCTTC. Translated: CASSPGNEFYNEQFF.

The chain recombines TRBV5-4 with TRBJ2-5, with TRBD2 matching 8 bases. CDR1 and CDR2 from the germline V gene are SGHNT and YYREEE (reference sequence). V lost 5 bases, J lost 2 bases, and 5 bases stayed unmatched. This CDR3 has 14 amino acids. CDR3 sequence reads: CASRQGLEQETQYF. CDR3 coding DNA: TGTGCCAGCAGACAGGGACTAGAACAAGAGACCCAGTACTTC.

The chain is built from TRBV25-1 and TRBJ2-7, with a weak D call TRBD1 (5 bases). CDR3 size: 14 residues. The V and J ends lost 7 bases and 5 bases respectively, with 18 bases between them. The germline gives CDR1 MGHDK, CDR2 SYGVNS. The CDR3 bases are TGTGCCAGCAACCCCCCTCCGACAGACGACGAGCAGTACTTC. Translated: CASNPPPTDDEQYF.

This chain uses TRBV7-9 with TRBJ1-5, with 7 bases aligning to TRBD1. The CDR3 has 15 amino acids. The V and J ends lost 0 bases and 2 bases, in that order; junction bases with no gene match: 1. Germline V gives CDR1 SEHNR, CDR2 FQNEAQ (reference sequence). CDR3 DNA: TGTGCCAGCAGCTTAGCAACAGGGGGCAATCAGCCCCAGCATTTT. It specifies CASSLATGGNQPQHF. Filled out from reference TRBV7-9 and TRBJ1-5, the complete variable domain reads DTGVSQNPRHKITKRGQNVTFRCDPISEHNRLYWYRQTLGQGPEFLTYFQNEAQLEKSRLLSDRFSAERPKGSFSTLEIQRTEQGDSAMYLCASSLATGGNQPQHFGDGTRLSIL.

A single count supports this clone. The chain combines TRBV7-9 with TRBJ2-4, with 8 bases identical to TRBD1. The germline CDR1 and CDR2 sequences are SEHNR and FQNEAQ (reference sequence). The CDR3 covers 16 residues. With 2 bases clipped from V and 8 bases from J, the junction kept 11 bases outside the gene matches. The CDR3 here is CASSLTSGGASYIQYF. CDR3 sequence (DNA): TGTGCCAGCAGCTTAACTTCAGGGGGCGCTAGTTACATTCAGTACTTC.

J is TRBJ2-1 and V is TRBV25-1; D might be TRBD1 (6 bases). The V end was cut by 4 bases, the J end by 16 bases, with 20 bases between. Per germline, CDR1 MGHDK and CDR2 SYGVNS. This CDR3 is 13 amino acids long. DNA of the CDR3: TGTGCCAGCAGTGGGGGGACCCGTTGGGGGCGCTTCTTC. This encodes CASSGGTRWGRFF.

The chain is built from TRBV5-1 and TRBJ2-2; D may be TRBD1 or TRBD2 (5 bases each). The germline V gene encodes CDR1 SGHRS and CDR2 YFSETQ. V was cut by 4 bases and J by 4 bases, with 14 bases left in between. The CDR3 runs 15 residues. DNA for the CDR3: TGCGCCAGCAGCCCCCCGGGGCTCTCCACCGGGGAGCTGTTTTTT. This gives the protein CASSPPGLSTGELFF.

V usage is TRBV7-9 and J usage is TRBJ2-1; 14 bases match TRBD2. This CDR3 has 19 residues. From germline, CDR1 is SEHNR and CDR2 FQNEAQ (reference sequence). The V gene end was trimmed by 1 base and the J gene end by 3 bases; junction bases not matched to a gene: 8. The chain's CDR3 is CASSLGLAGGPQGYNEQFF. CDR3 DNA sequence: TGTGCCAGCAGCTTAGGACTAGCGGGAGGGCCGCAAGGCTACAATGAGCAGTTCTTC.

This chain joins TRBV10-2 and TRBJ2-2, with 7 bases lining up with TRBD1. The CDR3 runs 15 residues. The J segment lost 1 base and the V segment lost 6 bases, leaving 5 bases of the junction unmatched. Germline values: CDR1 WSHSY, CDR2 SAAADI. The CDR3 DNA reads TGCGCCAGCAGCGAACGGACAGGGAACACCGGGGAGCTGTTTTTT. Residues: CASSERTGNTGELFF.

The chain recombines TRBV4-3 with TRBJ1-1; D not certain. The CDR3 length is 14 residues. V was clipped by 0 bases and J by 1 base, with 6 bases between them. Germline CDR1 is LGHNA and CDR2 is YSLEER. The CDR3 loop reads CASSQDGENTEAFF. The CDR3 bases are TGCGCCAGCAGCCAAGATGGTGAGAACACTGAAGCTTTCTTT.

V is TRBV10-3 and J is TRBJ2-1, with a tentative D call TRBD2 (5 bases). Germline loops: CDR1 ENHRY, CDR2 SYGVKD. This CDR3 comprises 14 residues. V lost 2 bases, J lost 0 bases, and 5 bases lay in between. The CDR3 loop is CAISETSSYNEQFF. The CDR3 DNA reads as TGTGCCATCAGTGAGACTAGCTCCTACAATGAGCAGTTCTTC.

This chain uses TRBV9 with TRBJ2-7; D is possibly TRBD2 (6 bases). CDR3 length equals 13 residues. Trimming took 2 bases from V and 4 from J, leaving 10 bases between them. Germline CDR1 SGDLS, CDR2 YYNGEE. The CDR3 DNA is TGTGCCAGCAGCGTTGGCGGGAAGTACGAGCAGTACTTC. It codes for CASSVGGKYEQYF.

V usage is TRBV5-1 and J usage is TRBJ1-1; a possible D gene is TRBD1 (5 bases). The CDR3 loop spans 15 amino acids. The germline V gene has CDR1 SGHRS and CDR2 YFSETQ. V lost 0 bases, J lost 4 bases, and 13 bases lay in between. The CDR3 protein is CASSLVSQGVTEAFF. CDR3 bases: TGCGCCAGCAGCTTGGTTTCGCAGGGAGTCACTGAAGCTTTCTTT. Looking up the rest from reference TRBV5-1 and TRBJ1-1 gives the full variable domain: KAGVTQTPRYLIKTRGQQVTLSCSPISGHRSVSWYQQTPGQGLQFLFEYFSETQRNKGNFPGRFSGRQFSNSRSEMNVSTLELGDSALYLCASSLVSQGVTEAFFGQGTRLTVV.

CDR3 protein: CASSAPRVFYNEQFF. CDR3 coding DNA: TGTGCCAGCAGCGCCCCCAGGGTCTTCTACAATGAGCAGTTCTTC. The chain combines TRBV11-1 with TRBJ2-1; D might be TRBD1 (5 bases). This CDR3 is built from 15 residues. Per germline, CDR1 SGHAT and CDR2 FQDESV (reference sequence). With 5 bases removed from V and 3 bases from J, the gap between germline ends came to 14 bases.

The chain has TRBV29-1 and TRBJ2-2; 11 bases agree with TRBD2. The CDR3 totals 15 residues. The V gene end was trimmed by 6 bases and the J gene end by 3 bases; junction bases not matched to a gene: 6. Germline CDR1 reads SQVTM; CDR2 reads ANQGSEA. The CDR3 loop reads CSVALAGDHTGELFF. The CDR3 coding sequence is TGCAGCGTAGCACTAGCGGGAGACCACACCGGGGAGCTGTTTTTT.

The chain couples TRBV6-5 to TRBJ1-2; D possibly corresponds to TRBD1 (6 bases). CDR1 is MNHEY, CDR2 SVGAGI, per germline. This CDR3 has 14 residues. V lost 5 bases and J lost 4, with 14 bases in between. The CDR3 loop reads CASSRSRDTYGYTF. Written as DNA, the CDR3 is TGTGCCAGCAGTAGATCCCGGGACACCTATGGCTACACCTTC.

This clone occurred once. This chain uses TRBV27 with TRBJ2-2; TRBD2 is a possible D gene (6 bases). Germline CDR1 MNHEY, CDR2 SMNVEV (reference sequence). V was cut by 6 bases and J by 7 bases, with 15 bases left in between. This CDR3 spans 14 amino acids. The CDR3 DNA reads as TGTGCCAGCAGCTCTCGGGAGTCGGTCGGGGAGCTGTTTTTT. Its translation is CASSSRESVGELFF.

CDR3 nucleotides: TGTGCCAGCAGCGTAGAGGGACTAGTTTACAATGAGCAGTTCTTC. This translates into CASSVEGLVYNEQFF. V and J are TRBV9 and TRBJ2-1; 8 bases map to TRBD2. The CDR3 loop spans 15 amino acids. Germline V gene data show CDR1 as SGDLS and CDR2 as YYNGEE. V was clipped by 0 bases and J by 4 bases; unmatched bases: 3.

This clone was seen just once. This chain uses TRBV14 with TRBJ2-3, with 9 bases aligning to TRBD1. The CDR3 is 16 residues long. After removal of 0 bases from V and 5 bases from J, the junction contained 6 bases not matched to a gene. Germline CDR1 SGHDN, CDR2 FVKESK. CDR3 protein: CASSQEGDRVLDTQYF. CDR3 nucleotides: TGTGCCAGCAGCCAAGAGGGGGACAGGGTCTTAGATACGCAGTATTTT.

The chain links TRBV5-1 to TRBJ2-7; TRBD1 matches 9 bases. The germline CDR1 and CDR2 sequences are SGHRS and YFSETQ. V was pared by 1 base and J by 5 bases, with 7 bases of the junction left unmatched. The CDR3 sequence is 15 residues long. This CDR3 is CASSLSTGGIDEQYF. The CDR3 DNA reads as TGCGCCAGCAGCTTGTCTACAGGGGGCATCGACGAGCAGTACTTC.

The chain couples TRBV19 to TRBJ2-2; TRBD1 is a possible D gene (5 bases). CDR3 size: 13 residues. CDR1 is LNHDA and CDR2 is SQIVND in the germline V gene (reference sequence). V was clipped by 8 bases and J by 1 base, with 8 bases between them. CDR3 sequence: CASGRGNTGELFF. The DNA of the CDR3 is TGTGCCAGTGGAAGGGGGAACACCGGGGAGCTGTTTTTT.

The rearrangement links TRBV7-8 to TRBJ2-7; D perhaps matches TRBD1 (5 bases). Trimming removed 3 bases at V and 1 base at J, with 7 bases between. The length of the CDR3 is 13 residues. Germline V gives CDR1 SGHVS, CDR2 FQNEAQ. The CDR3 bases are TGTGCCAGCAGCTTCCGACAGTCCTACGAGCAGTACTTC. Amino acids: CASSFRQSYEQYF.